These T cell receptor beta chains were read from a single sample in a study of cytomegalovirus exposure and HLA in healthy donors. Some clones are missing from TCRdb's copy, which holds only in-frame ones; the method was immunoSEQ multiplex PCR. The sample includes roughly 100,000 clones, about 81% seen only once; the top ten take 1% to 1.5%. Sequences were obtained from PBMCs. These receptors originate from a man aged 30-40 years in good health and CMV-seronegative. The CDR3 runs from the conserved cysteine through the conserved F or W. D genes are given only for firm matches. A clone size is listed for some rows: how often the clone was seen (once, few, many), or a class if it is expanded.

TRBV5-6	TRBJ2-7	NA	NA	CASSQRVYEQYF	TGTGCCAGCAGCCAGAGGGTCTACGAGCAGTACTTC
TRBV6-5	TRBJ2-7	once	NA	CASRAGQGSYEQYF	TGTGCCAGCAGGGCCGGTCAGGGATCCTACGAGCAGTACTTC
TRBV5-1	TRBJ2-7	NA	TRBD1	CASTLGGTGWSYEQYF	TGCGCCAGCACCCTTGGCGGGACAGGGTGGTCCTACGAGCAGTACTTC
TRBV5-1	TRBJ1-5	NA	NA	CASSFFPGSNQPQHF	TGCGCCAGCAGCTTTTTCCCGGGTAGTAATCAGCCCCAGCATTTT
TRBV10-3	TRBJ1-1	NA	NA	CAISDLIEWSTEAFF	TGTGCCATCAGTGATTTGATAGAGTGGAGCACTGAAGCTTTCTTT
TRBV4-1	TRBJ2-1	NA	NA	CASSQVRSGNEQFF	TGCGCCAGCAGCCAAGTCCGGAGTGGCAATGAGCAGTTCTTC
TRBV5-1	TRBJ2-2	NA	TRBD1	CASSPGQHTGELFF	TGCGCCAGCAGCCCGGGACAGCACACCGGGGAGCTGTTTTTT
TRBV5-4	TRBJ2-7	NA	NA	CASSLGLTGEQYF	TGTGCCAGCAGCTTGGGCCTAACGGGTGAGCAGTACTTC
TRBV27	TRBJ1-3	NA	NA	CASSLSKGHTIYF	TGTGCCAGCAGTTTATCTAAGGGGCACACCATATATTTT
TRBV2	TRBJ1-5	NA	NA	CASSAQGRGQPQHF	TGTGCCAGCAGTGCGCAGGGGAGAGGACAGCCCCAGCATTTT
TRBV10-1	TRBJ1-1	NA	NA	CASSAGRGTEAFF	TGCGCCAGCAGTGCAGGCCGAGGGACTGAAGCTTTCTTT
TRBV28	TRBJ1-2	NA	NA	CASRLSAGVHGYTF	TGTGCCAGCAGGCTAAGCGCAGGGGTCCATGGCTACACCTTC
TRBV7-9	TRBJ1-1	NA	TRBD1	CASSIRQGNTEAFF	TGTGCCAGCAGCATTAGACAGGGCAACACTGAAGCTTTCTTT
TRBV18	TRBJ2-3	NA	NA	CASSPQGYTDTQYF	TGTGCCAGCTCACCCCAGGGCTACACAGATACGCAGTATTTT
TRBV5-1	TRBJ2-7	few	NA	CASSLVGGSYEQYF	TGCGCCAGCAGCTTGGTGGGAGGCTCCTACGAGCAGTACTTC
TRBV7-2	TRBJ2-1	NA	TRBD2	CASSLQLAGPTYYNEQFF	TGTGCCAGCAGCTTGCAACTAGCGGGCCCCACTTACTACAATGAGCAGTTCTTC
TRBV7-6	TRBJ2-7	NA	NA	CASSKPGPYEQYF	TGTGCCAGCAGTAAACCTGGGCCCTACGAGCAGTACTTC
TRBV10-2	TRBJ1-2	NA	NA	CASSAGSGYTF	TGCGCCAGCAGTGCGGGGAGTGGCTACACCTTC
TRBV5-8	TRBJ2-7	NA	TRBD1	CASSFGTGNYEQYF	TGTGCCAGCAGCTTCGGGACAGGTAACTACGAGCAGTACTTC
TRBV6-6	TRBJ2-7	few	TRBD2	CASSYSFGGSSYEQYF	TGTGCCAGCAGTTACTCATTCGGGGGGAGCTCCTACGAGCAGTACTTC
TRBV7-9	TRBJ1-1	NA	NA	CASSLAQMNTEAFF	TGTGCCAGCAGCTTAGCTCAGATGAACACTGAAGCTTTCTTT
TRBV6-6	TRBJ2-7	NA	TRBD1	CASGLGQGHEQYF	TGTGCCAGCGGATTGGGACAGGGCCACGAGCAGTACTTC
TRBV6-1	TRBJ2-7	NA	TRBD1	CASSPGTGIYEQYF	TGTGCCAGCAGTCCCGGGACAGGGATCTACGAGCAGTACTTC
TRBV7-2	TRBJ1-1	NA	NA	CASSFRQANTEAFF	TGTGCCAGCAGCTTTAGACAGGCGAACACTGAAGCTTTCTTT
TRBV18	TRBJ1-1	NA	NA	CASSPPQITEAFF	TGTGCCAGCTCACCACCCCAGATCACTGAAGCTTTCTTT
TRBV27	TRBJ1-2	NA	NA	CASSERGNYGYTF	TGTGCCAGCAGTGAAAGGGGGAACTATGGCTACACCTTC
TRBV5-6	TRBJ2-1	NA	TRBD2	CASSSPGGGWEQFF	TGTGCCAGCAGCTCCCCCGGGGGGGGTTGGGAGCAGTTCTTC
TRBV7-2	TRBJ1-1	NA	TRBD1	CASSPRQGTNTEAFF	TGTGCCAGCAGCCCCAGACAGGGAACAAACACTGAAGCTTTCTTT
TRBV7-8	TRBJ2-7	NA	TRBD1	CASSLRPDRAHEQYF	TGTGCCAGCAGCTTACGGCCCGACAGGGCCCACGAGCAGTACTTC
TRBV6-1	TRBJ1-5	once	NA	CASTSAVGWNQPQHF	TGTGCCAGCACTTCAGCAGTGGGCTGGAATCAGCCCCAGCATTTT
TRBV10-3	TRBJ2-7	NA	TRBD1	CAISSDRLEQYF	TGTGCCATCAGTTCGGACAGGCTCGAGCAGTACTTC
TRBV28	TRBJ2-7	few	TRBD2	CATGLASYEQYF	TGTGCCACGGGACTAGCGTCCTACGAGCAGTACTTC
TRBV6-5	TRBJ1-6	NA	TRBD1	CASSFGDRVGSPLHF	TGTGCCAGCAGTTTCGGGGACAGGGTGGGATCACCCCTCCACTTT